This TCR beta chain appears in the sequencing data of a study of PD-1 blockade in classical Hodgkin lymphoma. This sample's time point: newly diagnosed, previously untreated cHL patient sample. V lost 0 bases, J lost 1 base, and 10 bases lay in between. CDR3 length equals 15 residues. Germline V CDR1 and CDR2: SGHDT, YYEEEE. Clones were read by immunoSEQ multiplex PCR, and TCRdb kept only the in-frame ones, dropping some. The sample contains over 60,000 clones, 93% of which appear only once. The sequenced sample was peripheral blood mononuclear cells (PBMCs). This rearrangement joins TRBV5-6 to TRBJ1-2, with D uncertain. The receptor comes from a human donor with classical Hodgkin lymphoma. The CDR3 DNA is TGTGCCAGCAGCTTGGAGGCGAGACTTAACTATGGCTACACCTTC. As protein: CASSLEARLNYGYTF.